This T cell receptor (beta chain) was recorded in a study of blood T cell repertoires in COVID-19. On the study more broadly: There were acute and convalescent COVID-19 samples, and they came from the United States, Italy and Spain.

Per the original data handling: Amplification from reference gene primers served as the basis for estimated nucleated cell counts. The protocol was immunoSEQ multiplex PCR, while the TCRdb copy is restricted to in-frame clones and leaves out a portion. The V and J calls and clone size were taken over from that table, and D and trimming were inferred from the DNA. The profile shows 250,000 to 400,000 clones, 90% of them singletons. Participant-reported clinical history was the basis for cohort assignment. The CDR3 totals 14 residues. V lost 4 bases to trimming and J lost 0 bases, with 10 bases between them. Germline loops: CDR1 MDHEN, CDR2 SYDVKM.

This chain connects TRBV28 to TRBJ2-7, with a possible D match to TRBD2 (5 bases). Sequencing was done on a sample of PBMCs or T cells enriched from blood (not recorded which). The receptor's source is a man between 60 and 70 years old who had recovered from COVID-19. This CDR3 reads CASSSLGSSYEQYF. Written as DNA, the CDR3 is TGTGCCAGCAGTTCATTGGGGAGCTCCTACGAGCAGTACTTC. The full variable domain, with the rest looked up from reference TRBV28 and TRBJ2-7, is DVKVTQSSRYLVKRTGEKVFLECVQDMDHENMFWYRQDPGLGLRLIYFSYDVKMKEKGDIPEGYSVSREKKERFSLILESASTNQTSMYLCASSSLGSSYEQYFGPGTRLTVT.